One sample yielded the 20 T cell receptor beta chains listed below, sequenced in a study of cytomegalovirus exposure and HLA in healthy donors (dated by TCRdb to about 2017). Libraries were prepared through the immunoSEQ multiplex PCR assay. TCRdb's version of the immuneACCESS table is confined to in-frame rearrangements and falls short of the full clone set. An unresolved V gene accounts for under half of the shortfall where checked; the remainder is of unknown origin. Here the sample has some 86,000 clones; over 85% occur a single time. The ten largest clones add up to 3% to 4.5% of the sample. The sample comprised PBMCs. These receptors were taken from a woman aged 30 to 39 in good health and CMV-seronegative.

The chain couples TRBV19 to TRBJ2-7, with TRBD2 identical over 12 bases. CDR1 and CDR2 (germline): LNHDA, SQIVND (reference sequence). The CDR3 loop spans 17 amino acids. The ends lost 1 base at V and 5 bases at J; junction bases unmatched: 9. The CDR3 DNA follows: TGTGCCAGTAGTATAGGACTAGCGGGAGAAAGACTCCACGAGCAGTACTTC. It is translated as CASSIGLAGERLHEQYF. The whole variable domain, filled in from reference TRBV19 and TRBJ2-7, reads DGGITQSPKYLFRKEGQNVTLSCEQNLNHDAMYWYRQDPGQGLRLIYYSQIVNDFQKGDIAEGYSVSREKKESFPLTVTSAQKNPTAFYLCASSIGLAGERLHEQYFGPGTRLTVT.

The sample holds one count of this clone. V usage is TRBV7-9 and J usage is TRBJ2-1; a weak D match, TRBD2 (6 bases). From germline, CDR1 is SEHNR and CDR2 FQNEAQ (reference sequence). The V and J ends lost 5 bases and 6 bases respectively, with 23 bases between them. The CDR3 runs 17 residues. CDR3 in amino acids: CASSPPPGESWRNEQFF. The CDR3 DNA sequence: TGTGCCAGCAGCCCTCCCCCGGGGGAGTCGTGGCGCAATGAGCAGTTCTTC.

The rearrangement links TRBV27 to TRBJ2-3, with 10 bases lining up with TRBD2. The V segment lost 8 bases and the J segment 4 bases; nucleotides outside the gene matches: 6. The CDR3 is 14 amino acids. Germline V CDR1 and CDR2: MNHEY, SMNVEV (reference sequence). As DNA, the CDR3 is TGTGCCAGCGCAAGCGGGGGGGCCCCAGATACGCAGTATTTT. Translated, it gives CASASGGAPDTQYF.

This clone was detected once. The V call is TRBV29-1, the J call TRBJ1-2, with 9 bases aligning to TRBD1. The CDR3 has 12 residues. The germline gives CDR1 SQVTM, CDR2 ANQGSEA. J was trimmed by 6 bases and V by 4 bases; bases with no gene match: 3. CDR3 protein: CSVGGQGHGYTF. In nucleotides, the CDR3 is TGCAGCGTTGGGGGACAGGGTCATGGCTACACCTTC.

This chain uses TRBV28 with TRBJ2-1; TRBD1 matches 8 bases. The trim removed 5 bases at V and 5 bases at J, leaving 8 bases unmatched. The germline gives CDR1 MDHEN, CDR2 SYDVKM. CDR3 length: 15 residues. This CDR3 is CASSPYRGIDNEQFF. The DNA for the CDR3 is TGTGCCAGCAGTCCCTACAGGGGGATCGACAATGAGCAGTTCTTC.

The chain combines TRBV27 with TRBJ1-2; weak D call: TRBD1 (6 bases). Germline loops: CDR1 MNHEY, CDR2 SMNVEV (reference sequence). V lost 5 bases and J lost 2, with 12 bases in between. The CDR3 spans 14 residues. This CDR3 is CASSTKQGNYGYTF. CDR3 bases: TGTGCCAGCAGTACAAAACAGGGAAACTATGGCTACACCTTC.

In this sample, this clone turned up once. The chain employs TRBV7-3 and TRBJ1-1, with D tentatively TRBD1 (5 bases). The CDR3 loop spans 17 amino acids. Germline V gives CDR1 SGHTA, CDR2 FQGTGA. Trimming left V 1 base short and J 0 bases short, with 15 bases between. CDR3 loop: CASSLMAREGMNTEAFF. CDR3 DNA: TGTGCCAGCAGCTTAATGGCCAGGGAGGGCATGAACACTGAAGCTTTCTTT.

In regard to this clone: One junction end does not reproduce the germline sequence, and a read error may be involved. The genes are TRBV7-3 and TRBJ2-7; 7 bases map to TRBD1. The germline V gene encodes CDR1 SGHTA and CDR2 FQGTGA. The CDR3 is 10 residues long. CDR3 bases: TGTGCCAGCAGCCACAAACAGGGGTGGTTC. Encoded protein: CASSHKQGWF.

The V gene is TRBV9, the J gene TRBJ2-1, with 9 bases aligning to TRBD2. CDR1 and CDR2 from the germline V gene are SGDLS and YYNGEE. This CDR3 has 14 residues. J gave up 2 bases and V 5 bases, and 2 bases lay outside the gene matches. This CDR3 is CASSLAGTYNEQFF. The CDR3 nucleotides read TGTGCCAGCAGTCTAGCGGGAACCTACAATGAGCAGTTCTTC. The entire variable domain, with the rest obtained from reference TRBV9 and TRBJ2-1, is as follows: DSGVTQTPKHLITATGQRVTLRCSPRSGDLSVYWYQQSLDQGLQFLIQYYNGEERAKGNILERFSAQQFPDLHSELNLSSLELGDSALYFCASSLAGTYNEQFFGPGTRLTVL.

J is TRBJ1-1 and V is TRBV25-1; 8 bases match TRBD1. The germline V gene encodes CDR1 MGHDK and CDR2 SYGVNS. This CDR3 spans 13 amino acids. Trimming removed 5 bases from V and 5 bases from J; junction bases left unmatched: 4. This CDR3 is CASSSTGGTEAFF. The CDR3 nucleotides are TGTGCCAGCAGTTCTACAGGGGGAACTGAAGCTTTCTTT. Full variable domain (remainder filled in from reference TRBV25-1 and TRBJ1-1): EADIYQTPRYLVIGTGKKITLECSQTMGHDKMYWYQQDPGMELHLIHYSYGVNSTEKGDLSSESTVSRIRTEHFPLTLESARPSHTSQYLCASSSTGGTEAFFGQGTRLTVV.

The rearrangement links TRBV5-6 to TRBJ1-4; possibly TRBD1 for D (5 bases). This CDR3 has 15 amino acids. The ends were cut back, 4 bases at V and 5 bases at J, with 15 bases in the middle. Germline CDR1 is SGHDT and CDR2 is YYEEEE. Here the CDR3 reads CASSPRGGKNEKLFF. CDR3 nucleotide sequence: TGTGCCAGCAGCCCGCGTGGGGGGAAAAATGAAAAACTGTTTTTT.

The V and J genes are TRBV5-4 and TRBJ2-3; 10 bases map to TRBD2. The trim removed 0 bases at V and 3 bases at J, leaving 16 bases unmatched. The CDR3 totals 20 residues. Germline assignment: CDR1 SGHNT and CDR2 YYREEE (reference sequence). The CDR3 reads CASSLDGTFGLAGDTDTQYF. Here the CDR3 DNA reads TGTGCCAGCAGCTTGGACGGTACCTTTGGGCTAGCGGGGGATACAGATACGCAGTATTTT.

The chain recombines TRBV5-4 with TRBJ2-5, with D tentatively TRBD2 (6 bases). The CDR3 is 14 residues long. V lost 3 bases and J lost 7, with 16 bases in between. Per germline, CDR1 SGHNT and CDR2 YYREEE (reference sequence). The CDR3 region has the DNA TGTGCCAGCAGCTACCGGGAGTCCCCCGGGACCCAGTACTTC. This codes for CASSYRESPGTQYF.

The CDR3 protein is CASSQVLAGGQGTQYF. CDR3 nucleotide sequence: TGCGCCAGCAGCCAAGTGCTAGCGGGGGGCCAAGGTACGCAGTATTTT. The rearrangement joins TRBV4-1 to TRBJ2-3; 11 bases fit TRBD2. V trimming: 1 base; J trimming: 8 bases; junction bases outside the gene matches: 8. The CDR3 runs to 16 residues. CDR1 and CDR2 (germline): MGHRA, YSYEKL.

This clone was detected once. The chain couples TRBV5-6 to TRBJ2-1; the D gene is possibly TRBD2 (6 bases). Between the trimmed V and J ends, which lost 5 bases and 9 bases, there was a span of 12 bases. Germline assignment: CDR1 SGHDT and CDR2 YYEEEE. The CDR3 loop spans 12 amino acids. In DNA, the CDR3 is TGTGCCAGCAGAACCAGGGAGGTTGAGCAGTTCTTC. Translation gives CASRTREVEQFF.

CDR3 residues: CAISNQREWDNEQFF. CDR3 sequence (DNA): TGTGCCATCAGTAACCAGCGGGAGTGGGACAATGAGCAGTTCTTC. This chain links TRBV10-3 with TRBJ2-1; 8 nucleotides agree with TRBD2. The CDR3 is made up of 15 amino acids. Trimming cost V 5 bases and J 5 bases; bases outside gene matches: 8. CDR1 is ENHRY and CDR2 is SYGVKD in the germline V gene.

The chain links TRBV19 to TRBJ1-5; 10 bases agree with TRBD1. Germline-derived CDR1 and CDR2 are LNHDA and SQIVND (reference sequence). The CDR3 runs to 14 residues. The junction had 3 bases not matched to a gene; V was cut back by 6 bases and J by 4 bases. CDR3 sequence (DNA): TGTGCCAGTAGACGACAGGGGGCGAATCAGCCCCAGCATTTT. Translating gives CASRRQGANQPQHF.

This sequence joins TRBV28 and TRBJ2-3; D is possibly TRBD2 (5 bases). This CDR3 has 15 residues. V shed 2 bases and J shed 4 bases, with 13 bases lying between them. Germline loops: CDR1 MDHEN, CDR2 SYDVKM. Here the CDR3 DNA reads TGTGCCAGCAGTTTAGAGCGGACTTTTGCAGATACGCAGTATTTT. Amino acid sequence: CASSLERTFADTQYF.

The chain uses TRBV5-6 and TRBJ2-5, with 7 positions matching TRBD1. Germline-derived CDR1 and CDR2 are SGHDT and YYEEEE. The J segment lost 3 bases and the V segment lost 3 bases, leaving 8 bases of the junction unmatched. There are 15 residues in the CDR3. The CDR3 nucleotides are TGTGCCAGCAGCTCCACAGGGGTCTGGGAAGAGACCCAGTACTTC. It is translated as CASSSTGVWEETQYF.

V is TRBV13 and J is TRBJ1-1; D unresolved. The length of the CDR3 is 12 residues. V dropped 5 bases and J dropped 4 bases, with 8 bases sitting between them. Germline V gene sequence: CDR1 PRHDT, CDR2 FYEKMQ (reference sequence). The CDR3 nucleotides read TGTGCCAGCAGCGACTTATCCACTGAAGCTTTCTTT. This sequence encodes CASSDLSTEAFF.